Following are 16 T cell receptor beta chains from one sample sequenced in a study of shared clonotypes between healthy human individuals (TCRdb year 2020). For the CD8 naive samples, CD45RO-negative cells were positively selected for CCR7, yielding a CD45RA+CCR7+ population from which TemRA cells were excluded. Preparation of the library involved the immunoSEQ multiplex PCR assay. Here the immuneACCESS table is served through TCRdb, limited to in-frame sequences with V and J called. Missing clones are a known gap in these copies; in checked studies unresolved V genes cover under half, and the rest lacks a known reason. This sample holds about 2 million clones; about 95% were observed only once. Around 1% of the sample rests with the top ten. Sequencing was carried out using naive CD8+ T cells sorted from blood. The cell subset or site label, read with the paper, signifies: CD45RA+CCR7+. These receptors were obtained from a man aged 18 to 30 in good health.

Notes on this clone: Other nucleotide sequences from this sample produce the same CDR3. CDR3 coding DNA: TGTGCCAGCAGCGTAGTAGGAGGATCCTACGAGCAGTACTTC. This codes for CASSVVGGSYEQYF. The chain combines TRBV9 with TRBJ2-7, with D maybe TRBD2 (5 bases). Germline CDR1 SGDLS, CDR2 YYNGEE. This CDR3 has 14 residues. Trimming cost V 0 bases and J 1 base, with 8 bases left between them.

The gene calls are TRBV4-3 and TRBJ2-3; the match to TRBD1 covers 7 bases. The V gene's germline CDR1 is LGHNA and CDR2 YSLEER. This CDR3 has 16 residues. V shed 0 bases, J shed 2 bases, and the junction held 5 bases outside the gene matches. The CDR3 spells CASSQDPDRTTDTQYF. CDR3 bases: TGCGCCAGCAGCCAAGACCCGGACAGGACCACAGATACGCAGTATTTT.

This clone was seen a few times. This specimen includes other DNA sequences encoding the same CDR3. This chain joins TRBV13 and TRBJ2-7, with unresolved D. Germline V CDR1 and CDR2: PRHDT, FYEKMQ (reference sequence). The V gene lost 0 bases and the J gene lost 3 bases, with 3 bases spanning the gap. CDR3 length equals 12 residues. The CDR3 sequence is CASSLGLYEQYF. As DNA, the CDR3 is TGTGCCAGCAGCTTAGGCCTCTACGAGCAGTACTTC.

The chain links TRBV4-1 to TRBJ2-1, with 8 nucleotides matching TRBD1. Germline V gene lookup returns CDR1 MGHRA and CDR2 YSYEKL. CDR3 length: 16 residues. The V segment lost 3 bases and the J segment 1 base; nucleotides outside the gene matches: 5. The CDR3 DNA sequence: TGCGCCAGCAGCCATCGTACAGGGGGATCCTACAATGAGCAGTTCTTC. As protein: CASSHRTGGSYNEQFF.

The chain joins TRBV7-6 to TRBJ2-7, with D possibly TRBD1 on 6 matching bases. This CDR3 contains 13 residues. V dropped 4 bases and J dropped 6 bases, with 13 bases sitting between them. Germline assignment: CDR1 SGHVS and CDR2 FNYEAQ. As DNA, the CDR3 is TGTGCCAGCAGCTCCGGGACACCCGGCGAGCAGTACTTC. Translating gives CASSSGTPGEQYF. Full variable domain (remainder filled in from reference TRBV7-6 and TRBJ2-7): GAGVSQSPRYKVTKRGQDVALRCDPISGHVSLYWYRQALGQGPEFLTYFNYEAQQDKSGLPNDRFSAERPEGSISTLTIQRTEQRDSAMYRCASSSGTPGEQYFGPGTRLTVT.

This chain joins TRBV30 and TRBJ2-2, with D tentatively TRBD1 (7 bases). CDR3 length equals 15 residues. Germline V gives CDR1 GTSNPN, CDR2 SVGIG (reference sequence). Trimming removed 5 bases from V and 0 bases from J, with 13 bases in between. The chain's CDR3 is CAWGGTAANTGELFF. DNA for the CDR3: TGTGCCTGGGGAGGGACAGCCGCGAACACCGGGGAGCTGTTTTTT.

This sequence joins TRBV29-1 and TRBJ2-2; no firm D call. CDR1 is SQVTM and CDR2 is ANQGSEA in the germline V gene. The ends were cut back, 1 base at V and 6 bases at J, with 6 bases in the middle. CDR3 length equals 12 residues. CDR3 nucleotide sequence: TGCAGCGTTGAAGCCTCGGCCGGGGAGCTGTTTTTT. This translates into CSVEASAGELFF.

This clone was observed a single time. The chain couples TRBV6-1 to TRBJ1-1; TRBD1 is a possible D gene (5 bases). The CDR3 totals 12 residues. Trimming took 11 bases from V and 3 from J, leaving 13 bases between them. The germline V gene encodes CDR1 MNHNS and CDR2 SASEGT. CDR3 amino acids: CAGQGGDTEAFF. For the CDR3, the DNA is TGTGCCGGCCAGGGCGGGGACACTGAAGCTTTCTTT.

The V gene is TRBV6-1, the J gene TRBJ2-1, with 8 nucleotides matching TRBD2. After removal of 0 bases from V and 10 bases from J, the junction contained 14 bases not matched to a gene. Germline V lookup: CDR1 MNHNS, CDR2 SASEGT. This CDR3 contains 17 residues. CDR3 sequence reads: CASSEAILLAGLTEQFF. The CDR3 DNA reads as TGTGCCAGCAGTGAAGCTATCTTATTAGCGGGACTAACCGAGCAGTTCTTC.

V usage is TRBV10-1 and J usage is TRBJ2-7, with 9 bases identical to TRBD1. Germline-derived CDR1 and CDR2 are WNHNN and SYGVQD (reference sequence). Trimming cost V 4 bases and J 3 bases; bases outside gene matches: 4. There are 14 residues in the CDR3. CDR3 bases: TGCGCCAGCAGTGGAGGGACAGGGCACTACGAGCAGTACTTC. It is translated as CASSGGTGHYEQYF.

The chain has TRBV7-2 and TRBJ2-5; 10 positions agree with TRBD2. V shed 6 bases, J shed 5 bases, and the junction held 6 bases outside the gene matches. This CDR3 contains 14 residues. Per germline, CDR1 SGHTA and CDR2 FQGNSA. The CDR3 is CASRPLAGVETQYF. The DNA of the CDR3 is TGTGCCAGCAGACCTCTAGCGGGAGTTGAGACCCAGTACTTC.

This chain joins TRBV7-9 and TRBJ1-1, with D maybe TRBD1 (5 bases). CDR1 and CDR2 (germline): SEHNR, FQNEAQ (reference sequence). This CDR3 comprises 16 residues. V gave up 1 base and J gave up 3 bases, with 15 bases separating them. CDR3 nucleotide sequence: TGTGCCAGCAGCTTAGGTTCAGGTGGGGACCACACTGAAGCTTTCTTT. It codes for CASSLGSGGDHTEAFF.

The genes are TRBV15 and TRBJ1-2; D uncertain. Germline assignment: CDR1 LNHNV and CDR2 YYDKDF (reference sequence). This CDR3 is 14 amino acids long. Trimming shortened V by 5 bases and J by 1 base, and 11 bases separated the two germline ends. The chain's CDR3 is CATSPIRFNYGYTF. The CDR3 DNA sequence: TGTGCCACCAGCCCTATTAGGTTTAACTATGGCTACACCTTC.

This sequence joins TRBV5-6 and TRBJ1-2, with D perhaps TRBD1 (5 bases). The CDR3 covers 17 residues. Trimming removed 4 bases at V and 3 bases at J, with 22 bases between. Germline lookup yields CDR1 SGHDT and CDR2 YYEEEE. Here the CDR3 reads CASSHSGTPVLDYGYTF. The CDR3 region has the DNA TGTGCCAGCAGCCATTCCGGGACCCCGGTTTTGGACTATGGCTACACCTTC.

This clone was seen just once. V and J are TRBV7-9 and TRBJ2-3; D perhaps matches TRBD1 (6 bases). The CDR3 spans 15 residues. Looked up from germline, CDR1 is SEHNR and CDR2 is FQNEAQ (reference sequence). The V gene lost 5 bases and the J gene lost 2 bases, with 14 bases spanning the gap. The CDR3 is CASSGRTEPTDTQYF. The CDR3, as DNA: TGTGCCAGCAGCGGCCGGACAGAACCCACAGATACGCAGTATTTT. The variable domain in full, with the rest retrieved from reference TRBV7-9 and TRBJ2-3, is DTGVSQNPRHKITKRGQNVTFRCDPISEHNRLYWYRQTLGQGPEFLTYFQNEAQLEKSRLLSDRFSAERPKGSFSTLEIQRTEQGDSAMYLCASSGRTEPTDTQYFGPGTRLTVL.

The gene calls are TRBV27 and TRBJ1-2, with D perhaps TRBD1 (5 bases). CDR3 length equals 14 residues. Between the trimmed V and J ends, which lost 3 bases and 4 bases, there was a span of 12 bases. Germline V gives CDR1 MNHEY, CDR2 SMNVEV (reference sequence). The CDR3 nucleotides are TGTGCCAGCAGTTTGGGGGGGAGCGGCTATGGCTACACCTTC. Its protein product is CASSLGGSGYGYTF.